These T cell receptor beta chains were read from a single sample in a study of blood T cell repertoires in COVID-19. The repertoire was sequenced with immunoSEQ multiplex PCR; TCRdb's copy has only in-frame clones and lacks some. The sample contains tens of thousands of clones, over 65% of which appear only once. The specimen was peripheral blood. All receptors derive from a man older than 75 with acute or convalescent COVID-19. The CDR3 runs from the conserved cysteine through the conserved F or W. A D gene is named only where the DNA matches it firmly. Some rows mark clone size as missing; the rest say once, few, many or name a class of expanded clone.

V	D	J	size	CDR3	DNA
TRBV3-1/TRBV3-2	TRBD1	TRBJ2-5	.	CASSQDLRGQTQYF	TGTGCCAGCAGCCAAGATCTGAGGGGGCAGACCCAGTACTTC
TRBV6-5	.	TRBJ1-1	few	CASRREGLATEAFF	TGTGCCAGCAGGCGAGAGGGCCTTGCTACTGAAGCTTTCTTT
TRBV28	.	TRBJ2-2	.	CASGQLTGELFF	TGTGCCAGTGGACAGCTCACCGGGGAGCTGTTTTTT
TRBV28	.	TRBJ1-5	once	CASIPFGGKFNQPQHF	TGTGCCAGCATCCCGTTCGGGGGAAAATTCAATCAGCCCCAGCATTTT
TRBV6-6	.	TRBJ2-3	.	CASSYASPDTQYF	TGTGCCAGCAGTTACGCCAGTCCAGATACGCAGTATTTT
TRBV6-6	.	TRBJ1-5	.	CASSYGQGGQPQHF	TGTGCCAGCAGTTACGGTCAGGGAGGCCAGCCCCAGCATTTT
TRBV28	.	TRBJ1-6	once	CASSPWSSYNSPLHF	TGTGCCAGCAGTCCGTGGAGCTCCTATAATTCACCCCTCCACTTT
TRBV3-1/TRBV3-2	.	TRBJ2-7	.	CASSQDPGGVEQYF	TGTGCCAGCAGCCAAGATCCCGGAGGGGTCGAGCAGTACTTC
TRBV7-6	.	TRBJ1-5	few	CASSPTPSQPQHF	TGTGCCAGCAGCCCGACACCGAGTCAGCCCCAGCATTTT
TRBV30	.	TRBJ2-2	once	CAWTYSLSVGELFF	TGTGCCTGGACCTACAGCCTATCTGTCGGGGAGCTGTTTTTT
TRBV30	.	TRBJ2-7	.	CAWSAPNSDYEQYF	TGTGCCTGGAGTGCACCCAATTCAGACTACGAGCAGTACTTC
TRBV10-3	TRBD2	TRBJ2-2	.	CAITGTTSTGELFF	TGTGCCATCACCGGGACTACTTCCACCGGGGAGCTGTTTTTT
TRBV3-1/TRBV3-2	.	TRBJ2-3	few	CASSGLPPYSTDTQYF	TGTGCCAGCAGCGGACTGCCCCCGTATAGCACAGATACGCAGTATTTT
TRBV11-2	.	TRBJ2-3	.	CASSLGPYLDTQYF	TGTGCCAGCAGCTTGGGGCCTTATCTGGATACGCAGTATTTT
TRBV2	TRBD1	TRBJ1-2	.	CASRPGQGIYGYTF	TGTGCCAGCAGACCGGGACAGGGCATTTATGGCTACACCTTC
TRBV6-5	.	TRBJ2-1	few	CASRVTDHNEQFF	TGTGCCAGCAGGGTGACAGATCACAATGAGCAGTTCTTC
TRBV24-1	TRBD1	TRBJ1-2	.	CATSDWTGGGYTF	TGTGCCACCAGTGATTGGACAGGGGGTGGCTACACCTTC
TRBV28	TRBD2	TRBJ2-1	.	CASSSALGTSGRLFF	TGTGCCAGCAGTTCAGCCCTCGGGACTAGCGGGAGATTGTTCTTC
TRBV27	TRBD1	TRBJ1-6	.	CASSDRAGNNSPLHF	TGTGCCAGCTCGGACAGGGCGGGGAATAATTCACCCCTCCACTTT
TRBV28	TRBD1	TRBJ2-7	once	CASSLWAGGYEQYF	TGTGCCAGCAGTTTATGGGCAGGGGGCTACGAGCAGTACTTC
TRBV4-2	.	TRBJ2-4	.	CASSQGGTGQQNIQYF	TGTGCCAGCAGCCAGGGGGGGACAGGACAGCAAAACATTCAGTACTTC
TRBV5-6	TRBD2	TRBJ2-5	.	CASSLRLAGRETQYF	TGTGCCAGCAGCTTGCGACTAGCGGGTCGGGAGACCCAGTACTTC
TRBV28	TRBD2	TRBJ2-4	.	CASSVIAGGAKNIQYF	TGTGCCAGCAGTGTCATAGCGGGGGGAGCCAAAAACATTCAGTACTTC
TRBV29-1	.	TRBJ1-1	.	CSVEEYTEAFF	TGCAGCGTCGAGGAGTACACTGAAGCTTTCTTT
TRBV5-1	TRBD1	TRBJ1-1	.	CASSLVAGGRNTEAFF	TGCGCCAGCAGCTTGGTTGCAGGGGGCAGGAACACTGAAGCTTTCTTT
TRBV11-2	.	TRBJ2-1	once	CASSPMGGAPTNEQFF	TGTGCCAGCAGCCCGATGGGGGGGGCGCCCACCAATGAGCAGTTCTTC
TRBV4-1	.	TRBJ1-5	once	CASSQVGGALKHF	TGCGCCAGCAGCCAAGTAGGGGGTGCCTTGAAGCATTTT
TRBV6-6	TRBD2	TRBJ2-3	.	CASSRLAEGADTQYF	TGTGCCAGCAGTCGACTAGCGGAAGGGGCCGATACGCAGTATTTT
TRBV28	.	TRBJ2-2	few	CASSLEGRTGELFF	TGTGCCAGCAGTTTGGAGGGTAGGACCGGGGAGCTGTTTTTT
TRBV5-4	TRBD1	TRBJ1-2	.	CASSLGTGQGFYGYTF	TGTGCCAGCAGCTTGGGAACGGGACAGGGGTTCTATGGCTACACCTTC
TRBV27	.	TRBJ2-1	.	CASSLRGLAYNEQFF	TGTGCCAGCAGTCTTAGGGGGTTAGCCTACAATGAGCAGTTCTTC